The entry below gives a single TCR beta chain sequence along with its context. The target antigen is unknown. Data came from immunoSEQ multiplex PCR; TCRdb stores just in-frame clones and leaves some out. This sample has about 190,000 clones; 85% to 90% occur once, and the top ten carry around 2.5%. This sample stems from a study of T cell responses to AZD1222 COVID-19 vaccine. General study points: The span of vaccine-associated CD4 TCRs extended across spike, with dominance at 160-218 and 743-854. Donors skewed white British and female; clonal diversity was possibly underestimated.

Germline-derived CDR1 and CDR2 are LGHNT and FRNRAP. V was cut by 6 bases and J by 2 bases, with 17 bases left in between. The CDR3 covers 16 residues. Specimen: peripheral blood, collected on day 0 of MenACWY control vaccination. The V call is TRBV12-5, the J call TRBJ1-3; D perhaps matches TRBD1 (5 bases). This sequence originates from an adult in good health. The CDR3 DNA is TGTGCTAGTGGCCCACGGAGGTTGGGGGCTGGAAACACCATATATTTT. Its translation is CASGPRRLGAGNTIYF.